The entry that follows covers one T cell receptor beta chain sequence. At one end, the junction sequence differs from germline, possibly due to a read error. The sample originates from a study of cytomegalovirus exposure and HLA in healthy donors. The PCR was carried out with 60 Vbeta primers and 13 Jbeta primers. Generated by immunoSEQ multiplex PCR, the TCRdb table keeps only in-frame clones and is missing some. Of over 80,000 clones listed, about 79% are singletons. The TCR comes from a female donor in good health and CMV-seronegative. The sequencing sample was made of PBMCs.

In DNA form, the CDR3 reads TGTGCTAGCAGCTTCGGCGGTTCTTCTATCGGAGAGACCCAGTACTTC. It codes for CASSFGGSSIGETQYF. The chain joins TRBV7-7 to TRBJ2-5; D is undetermined. In germline, CDR1 is SSHAT, CDR2 FNYEAQ (reference sequence). The CDR3 totals 16 residues.